This T cell receptor (beta chain) was observed in a study of T cells in localized non-small cell lung cancer. The CDR3 contains 12 residues. Trimming shortened V by 4 bases and J by 3 bases, and 7 bases separated the two germline ends. Germline CDR1 reads SGHNT; CDR2 reads YYREEE (reference sequence). Clones were read by immunoSEQ multiplex PCR, and TCRdb kept only the in-frame ones, dropping some. The profile shows fewer than 20,000 clones, about 85% of them singletons. The rearrangement uses TRBV5-4 and TRBJ1-1; a possible D gene is TRBD1 (5 bases). The source is a male donor aged 60 or older with stage I lung adenocarcinoma. The sequenced sample was peripheral blood, obtained before any cancer treatment. CDR3 loop: CASSRGDTEAFF. CDR3 sequence (DNA): TGTGCCAGCAGCCGAGGGGACACTGAAGCTTTCTTT.